This T cell receptor (beta chain) was found in a study of T cells in narcolepsy. The CDR3 covers 13 residues. Trimming stripped 3 bases from V and 5 bases from J, with 7 bases between. CDR1 SNHLY and CDR2 FYNNEI come from the germline V gene. As to this clone: As yet, its antigen is unknown.

Some clones are missing from TCRdb's copy, which holds only in-frame ones; the method was immunoSEQ multiplex PCR. The sample records about 32,000 clones, around 86% being singletons. Overall study results and limits: No autoreactive T cell clone sequences appeared in some memory CD4+ repertoires. Blood of same and different patients, but not healthy controls, reportedly held recurring autoreactive clonotypes.

This receptor was identified in a human donor in good health. This chain uses TRBV2 with TRBJ2-2; D is unresolved. Sequencing was carried out using memory (CD45RA-) CD4+ T cells from blood. CDR3 region: CASSEVVTGELFF. DNA of the CDR3: TGTGCCAGCAGTGAGGTGGTTACCGGGGAGCTGTTTTTT.